The source of this T cell receptor beta chain is a study of regulatory T cells in long-lasting Graves disease. V lost 0 bases and J lost 5, with 4 bases in between. This CDR3 contains 11 residues. The germline V gene encodes CDR1 DFQATT and CDR2 SNEGSKA (reference sequence). For TCR beta, libraries came from iRepertoire HTBI primers and Arm-PCR of CDR3 regions. A single record per CDR3 protein comes from TCRdb applying MiXCR to the multiplex PCR reads. Of just over 600,000 distinct CDR3 sequences listed, under 20% are singletons. This clonotype was counted only a few times. The time point was: newly diagnosed GD, antithyroid drugs for less than 3 months. The TCR library was prepared using RNA isolated from PBMCs. These data are also associated with another study on T cells in Graves' hyperthyroidism and ophthalmopathy.

This clonotype originated in a woman aged 25-40 years with Graves disease. The chain combines TRBV20-1 with TRBJ2-5; D gene uncertain. Source: peripheral blood mononuclear cells (PBMCs), taken at new diagnosis, from a patient treated with antithyroid drugs. The CDR3 loop is CSAREAETQYF. The CDR3 DNA sequence: TGCAGTGCTAGAGAAGCGGAGACCCAGTACTTC.